The 24 T cell receptor beta chains below were found in one sample sequenced in a study of T cells in Graves' hyperthyroidism and ophthalmopathy. There were TCR beta CDR3 regions amplified from RNA transcripts. An initial round of RT-PCR targeting the TCR CDR3 relied on the HTBI primer set. TCRdb reprocessed the multiplex PCR reads via MiXCR and lists one record per CDR3 protein. The sample shows 700,000 or so distinct CDR3 sequences, roughly 15% of them seen only once. The source material was blood. The receptors shown here come from a young man with Graves' hyperthyroidism.

The count of this clonotype is one. A clone one base away is much larger, so this may be a read error. The chain couples TRBV5-1 to TRBJ2-1, with 7 bases aligning to TRBD2. The CDR3 spans 16 residues. Germline CDR1 SGHRS, CDR2 YFSETQ. Here the CDR3 reads CVSTRSLADSYNEQFF. The CDR3, as DNA: TGCGTCAGCACCCGTAGCCTAGCGGACTCCTACAATGAGCAGTTCTTC.

V is TRBV20-1 and J is TRBJ2-5; 12 bases align to TRBD2. The CDR3 consists of 14 residues. V shed 6 bases and J 2 bases; nucleotides not matched to a gene: 4. The V gene's germline CDR1 is DFQATT and CDR2 SNEGSKA (reference sequence). Here the CDR3 reads CSAPGLAGQETQYF. The CDR3, as DNA: TGCAGTGCGCCCGGACTAGCGGGGCAAGAGACCCAGTACTTC.

The chain combines TRBV24-1 with TRBJ2-7; 9 bases are shared with TRBD2. J was trimmed by 2 bases and V by 1 base; bases with no gene match: 5. The germline V gene has CDR1 KGHDR and CDR2 SFDVKD. The CDR3 contains 16 residues. CDR3 coding DNA: TGTGCCACCAGTGATTTCCTCGCTAGCGGGGCCTACGAGCAGTACTTC. Translation gives CATSDFLASGAYEQYF.

This clonotype was detected many times. This chain uses TRBV29-1 with TRBJ2-1; 11 nucleotides line up with TRBD2. J was trimmed by 2 bases and V by 6 bases; bases with no gene match: 12. The V gene's germline CDR1 is SQVTM and CDR2 ANQGSEA. The CDR3 is 17 residues long. CDR3 in DNA: TGCAGCGTCCCACCCCAACTAGCGGGAGTAGCCTACAATGAGCAGTTCTTC. This sequence encodes CSVPPQLAGVAYNEQFF.

This clonotype was detected ten times or more. The gene calls are TRBV12-3 or TRBV12-4 and TRBJ2-1; D is perhaps TRBD2 (5 bases). The V end was cut by 3 bases, the J end by 5 bases, with 17 bases between. The CDR3 totals 16 residues. CDR3 DNA sequence: TGTGCCAGCAGTTTGTGGCGTCTAGGAGGTCACAATGAGCAGTTCTTC. Protein: CASSLWRLGGHNEQFF.

This clonotype has just a few counts. This chain links TRBV11-3 with TRBJ1-4, with 8 positions matching TRBD1. With 6 bases clipped from V and 4 bases from J, the junction kept 10 bases outside the gene matches. In germline, CDR1 is SGHNT, CDR2 YENEEA. The CDR3 spans 16 residues. The CDR3 region has the DNA TGTGCCAGCAGTCGAGGTCCGGGACAGGTTAATGAAAAACTGTTTTTT. This sequence encodes CASSRGPGQVNEKLFF.

This clonotype was counted a few times. This chain uses TRBV20-1 with TRBJ1-4; TRBD1 is a possible D gene (5 bases). Germline V gives CDR1 DFQATT, CDR2 SNEGSKA (reference sequence). Trimming stripped 5 bases from V and 4 bases from J, with 11 bases between. CDR3 size: 13 residues. Here the CDR3 reads CSAEGQLNEKLFF. The DNA of the CDR3 is TGCAGTGCTGAGGGGCAGCTTAATGAAAAACTGTTTTTT.

This sequence joins TRBV29-1 and TRBJ2-1; the match to TRBD1 covers 9 bases. The CDR3 covers 15 residues. The trim removed 0 bases at V and 5 bases at J, leaving 5 bases unmatched. Germline loops: CDR1 SQVTM, CDR2 ANQGSEA. In DNA form, the CDR3 reads TGCAGCGTTGAAGACGTACAGGGGGCACACAATGAGCAGTTCTTC. Protein: CSVEDVQGAHNEQFF.

This clonotype was detected ten times or more. The chain recombines TRBV7-8 with TRBJ2-1, with 9 nucleotides matching TRBD2. The CDR3 totals 15 residues. V was clipped by 3 bases and J by 12 bases; unmatched bases: 12. CDR1 SGHVS and CDR2 FQNEAQ come from the germline V gene. The CDR3 coding sequence is TGTGCCAGCAGCTTTGGGACTAGCCCTAATGAGCGGCAGTTCTTC. Its protein is CASSFGTSPNERQFF.

This clonotype was detected a few times. The chain recombines TRBV10-3 with TRBJ1-4; 10 bases line up with TRBD1. Trimming removed 10 bases from V and 7 bases from J; junction bases left unmatched: 6. The germline gives CDR1 ENHRY, CDR2 SYGVKD. The CDR3 extends over 13 amino acids. In DNA, the CDR3 is TGTGCCACCGACAGGGGGCAAGGTGAAAAACTGTTTTTT. Protein: CATDRGQGEKLFF.

This clonotype was seen many times. The chain recombines TRBV20-1 with TRBJ2-3; D is perhaps TRBD1 (5 bases). V was clipped by 3 bases and J by 3 bases, with 13 bases between them. Germline CDR1 is DFQATT and CDR2 is SNEGSKA (reference sequence). The CDR3 is made up of 14 amino acids. This CDR3 reads CSAREVGRTDTQYF. CDR3 DNA: TGCAGTGCTAGGGAAGTGGGGCGGACAGATACGCAGTATTTT.

Here the CDR3 DNA reads TGTGCCTGGAGTGTGAGGGGCCATGTTGGAAACACCATATATTTT. This sequence encodes CAWSVRGHVGNTIYF. This chain joins TRBV30 and TRBJ1-3, with D perhaps TRBD1 (5 bases). The CDR3 sequence is 15 residues long. The germline V gene has CDR1 GTSNPN and CDR2 SVGIG (reference sequence). V dropped 0 bases and J dropped 3 bases, with 12 bases sitting between them.

Worth noting for this clonotype: This may arise from a read error, as a much more abundant clone is one base away. V gene TRBV2 combines with J gene TRBJ2-7; 11 bases agree with TRBD1. This CDR3 region has 14 residues. Looked up from germline, CDR1 is SNHLY and CDR2 is FYNNEI. This chain's CDR3 is CASSDEGQGDERYF. The CDR3 DNA sequence: TGTGCCAGCAGTGATGAGGGACAGGGGGACGAGCGGTACTTC.

This chain links TRBV4-1 with TRBJ2-7, with 11 nucleotides matching TRBD2. Per germline, CDR1 MGHRA and CDR2 YSYEKL. Trimming removed 6 bases from V and 6 bases from J; junction bases left unmatched: 13. The CDR3 totals 16 residues. CDR3 in DNA: TGCGCCAGCAGTGGATGGGTAGCGGGAGGGCCCGTCGAGCAGTACTTC. It specifies CASSGWVAGGPVEQYF.

Comments on this clonotype: With a much larger clone just one base away, this may be a read error. The chain joins TRBV28 to TRBJ1-5; no clear D gene. The CDR3 runs 14 residues. V dropped 3 bases and J dropped 6 bases, with 12 bases sitting between them. Germline V gives CDR1 MDHEN, CDR2 SYDVKM. In DNA form, the CDR3 reads TGTGCCAGCAGTTTGGAGGTTCGAGTTCAGCCCCAGCATTTT. Its translation is CASSLEVRVQPQHF.

This clonotype was counted many times. The chain employs TRBV20-1 and TRBJ2-1; TRBD1 or TRBD2 may be the D gene (5 bases each). The V gene lost 7 bases and the J gene lost 0 bases, with 16 bases spanning the gap. CDR1 is DFQATT, CDR2 SNEGSKA, per germline (reference sequence). The CDR3 consists of 15 residues. DNA of the CDR3: TGCAGTGTCCCGGGGCCGGCAAGCTCCTACAATGAGCAGTTCTTC. Encoded protein: CSVPGPASSYNEQFF.

The chain recombines TRBV12-3 or TRBV12-4 with TRBJ2-1; D is perhaps TRBD1 (6 bases). V was trimmed by 3 bases and J by 5 bases, leaving 14 bases between them. The CDR3 totals 15 residues. The CDR3 protein is CASSFIRGADNEQFF. The DNA of the CDR3 is TGTGCCAGCAGTTTCATCAGGGGCGCAGACAATGAGCAGTTCTTC.

The V call is TRBV5-8, the J call TRBJ2-1; weak D call: TRBD1 (6 bases). Germline values: CDR1 SGHTS, CDR2 YDEGEE. V gave up 4 bases and J gave up 0 bases, with 11 bases separating them. This CDR3 is built from 15 residues. The CDR3 nucleotides are TGTGCCAGCAGCCGGGACATGAGCTCCTACAATGAGCAGTTCTTC. The encoded protein is CASSRDMSSYNEQFF.

Worth noting for this clonotype: This may stem from a read error, because a much larger clone lies one nucleotide away. The chain employs TRBV11-1 and TRBJ2-1; no definite D call. The J call may be mistaken, given a closer DNA end match to TRBJ2-7. Germline V gives CDR1 SGHAT, CDR2 FQDESV (reference sequence). This CDR3 spans 14 amino acids. The CDR3 DNA follows: TGTGCCAGCAGCTTAACCCCAGTCTACAATGAGCAGTACTTC. Translated, it gives CASSLTPVYNEQYF.

This clonotype was observed many times. V and J are TRBV7-9 and TRBJ2-7; possibly TRBD2 for D (6 bases). The CDR3 spans 13 residues. Germline assignment: CDR1 SEHNR and CDR2 FQNEAQ (reference sequence). The V end was cut by 4 bases, the J end by 6 bases, with 13 bases between. Here the CDR3 DNA reads TGTGCCAGCAGCTCCGGCGGGACGGTCGAGCAGTACTTC. Its protein is CASSSGGTVEQYF.

This clonotype was picked up many times. This chain uses TRBV12-3 or TRBV12-4 with TRBJ2-2; D is possibly TRBD2 (6 bases). The CDR3 has 15 amino acids. V lost 6 bases to trimming and J lost 4 bases, with 15 bases between them. This CDR3 reads CASSAGTDLTGELFF. The CDR3 nucleotides are TGTGCCAGCAGCGCCGGGACTGACCTCACCGGGGAGCTGTTTTTT.

This clonotype came up many times. V gene TRBV30 combines with J gene TRBJ2-7; D possibly matches TRBD1 or TRBD2 (5 bases each). Germline lookup yields CDR1 GTSNPN and CDR2 SVGIG (reference sequence). Trimming took 0 bases from V and 3 from J, leaving 6 bases between them. The CDR3 loop spans 12 amino acids. The CDR3 sequence: CAWSVGDYEQYF. Written as DNA, the CDR3 is TGTGCCTGGAGTGTGGGGGACTACGAGCAGTACTTC.

V usage is TRBV6-2 or TRBV6-3 and J usage is TRBJ2-1; 11 bases match TRBD2. The J segment lost 6 bases and the V segment lost 5 bases, leaving 3 bases of the junction unmatched. The length of the CDR3 is 14 residues. Germline values: CDR1 MNHEY, CDR2 SVGEGT. The CDR3 region is CASSGLAGINEQFF. The DNA for the CDR3 is TGTGCCAGCAGTGGACTAGCGGGTATCAATGAGCAGTTCTTC.

The chain recombines TRBV27 with TRBJ1-5, with D hard to call. CDR1 is MNHEY, CDR2 SMNVEV, per germline (reference sequence). The CDR3 loop spans 13 amino acids. V lost 8 bases and J lost 0, with 8 bases in between. In DNA, the CDR3 is TGTGCCAGCGGAATATATAGCAATCAGCCCCAGCATTTT. Residues: CASGIYSNQPQHF.